A selection of T cell receptor beta chains follows, all from one sample in a study of blood T cell repertoires in COVID-19. TCRdb keeps only in-frame clones here, not all; method: immunoSEQ multiplex PCR. The sample includes 190,000 or so clones, roughly 80% of them seen just once. Specimen: peripheral blood. The source is a man in his forties or fifties who had recovered from COVID-19. The CDR3 runs from the conserved cysteine through the conserved F or W. D genes are given only for firm matches. Not every row has a clone size; where given, it reads once, few, many or a size class.

>TRBV29-1|.|TRBD1|TRBJ2-7|14
CSAIDGTALYEQYF
TGCAGCGCGATCGACGGGACAGCCTTATACGAGCAGTACTTC
>TRBV5-1|.|.|TRBJ2-7|14
CASSLAAFGREQYF
TGCGCCAGCAGCTTGGCGGCTTTTGGGCGAGAGCAGTACTTC
>TRBV18|.|.|TRBJ2-7|13
CASSQGRSYEQYF
TGTGCCAGCTCGCAGGGCAGGTCCTACGAGCAGTACTTC
>TRBV5-1|few|TRBD2|TRBJ2-1|15
CASSSSSGFYNEQFF
TGCGCCAGCAGCTCGTCTAGCGGGTTCTACAATGAGCAGTTCTTC
>TRBV6-2/TRBV6-3|.|TRBD2|TRBJ2-1|13
CASSPGLGGEQFF
TGTGCCAGCAGTCCCGGACTAGGAGGTGAGCAGTTCTTC
>TRBV4-2|.|TRBD2|TRBJ2-3|19
CASSPRRETSGFWADTQYF
TGTGCCAGCAGCCCGCGACGGGAAACTAGCGGGTTCTGGGCAGATACGCAGTATTTT
>TRBV6-5|.|.|TRBJ2-7|12
CGLGGIPYEQYF
TGTGGGTTGGGCGGGATACCCTACGAGCAGTACTTC
>TRBV10-1|.|TRBD1|TRBJ1-1|14
CASSESGTVAEAFF
TGCGCCAGCAGTGAGTCGGGGACAGTAGCTGAAGCTTTCTTT
>TRBV5-1|.|TRBD1|TRBJ1-2|14
CASSSQDRGQGYTF
TGCGCCAGCAGCTCTCAGGACAGGGGCCAGGGCTACACCTTC
>TRBV4-3|.|.|TRBJ2-3|14
CASSQFLSVDTQYF
TGCGCCAGCAGCCAATTTTTATCGGTAGATACGCAGTATTTT
>TRBV23-1|.|.|TRBJ1-3|14
CASSCRGSGNTIYF
TGCGCCAGCAGTTGCAGGGGATCTGGAAACACCATATATTTT
>TRBV11-3|.|.|TRBJ1-5|12
CANWGGIEPQHF
TGTGCCAATTGGGGAGGGATTGAGCCCCAGCATTTT
>TRBV30|few|TRBD1|TRBJ1-2|15
CAWTPATGAAYGYTF
TGTGCCTGGACCCCAGCGACAGGGGCAGCCTATGGCTACACCTTC
>TRBV27|.|.|TRBJ2-1|15
CASSFWGVPINEQFF
TGTGCCAGCAGTTTCTGGGGGGTCCCCATCAATGAGCAGTTCTTC
>TRBV4-1|once|TRBD2|TRBJ2-1|14
CASSQEGGSYEQFF
TGCGCCAGCAGCCAAGAGGGCGGGAGCTATGAGCAGTTCTTC
>TRBV2|.|TRBD1|TRBJ1-3|16
CASSREGQFAGNTIYF
TGTGCCAGCAGTCGAGAGGGACAGTTTGCTGGAAACACCATATATTTT
>TRBV29-1|.|TRBD2|TRBJ2-7|13
CSGTGGTPYEQYF
TGCAGCGGTACGGGAGGGACGCCCTACGAGCAGTACTTC
>TRBV5-1|.|.|TRBJ2-2|17
CASSLAGVEYNTGELFF
TGCGCCAGCAGCTTGGCCGGGGTGGAGTATAACACCGGGGAGCTGTTTTTT
>TRBV19|.|.|TRBJ1-1|15
CASRPVLQGSTEAFF
TGTGCCAGTAGACCGGTCCTACAGGGTAGTACTGAAGCTTTCTTT
>TRBV18|.|.|TRBJ2-5|14
CASSPTRYQETQYF
TGTGCCAGCTCACCAACCAGATACCAAGAGACCCAGTACTTC
>TRBV30|.|TRBD2|TRBJ2-7|16
CAWSVLGRSGRNEQYF
TGTGCCTGGAGTGTACTTGGGAGGAGCGGGAGAAACGAGCAGTACTTC
>TRBV6-5|.|.|TRBJ2-5|15
CASSRSSGMGETQYF
TGTGCCAGCAGCAGGTCCTCTGGAATGGGCGAGACCCAGTACTTC
>TRBV28|.|.|TRBJ1-1|16
CASRQVAGPLLTEAFF
TGTGCCAGCAGGCAGGTTGCAGGGCCGCTCTTAACTGAAGCTTTCTTT
>TRBV11-3|.|.|TRBJ1-1|14
CASSPAASNTEAFF
TGTGCCAGCAGTCCTGCGGCGTCGAACACTGAAGCTTTCTTT
>TRBV2|.|TRBD2|TRBJ2-7|13
CASSVAGGFEQYF
TGTGCCAGCAGTGTAGCGGGAGGTTTCGAGCAGTACTTC
>TRBV27|.|TRBD2|TRBJ2-7|18
CASSTPGLAGGSSYEQYF
TGTGCCAGCAGTACACCGGGACTAGCGGGCGGGAGCTCCTACGAGCAGTACTTC
>TRBV27|.|.|TRBJ2-7|12
CASSSYSYEQYF
TGTGCCAGCAGCTCTTACAGTTACGAGCAGTACTTC
>TRBV5-4|.|.|TRBJ2-5|12
CASSQYQETQYF
TGTGCCAGCAGTCAATACCAAGAGACCCAGTACTTC
>TRBV9|.|.|TRBJ1-1|14
CASSVQGLDTEAFF
TGTGCCAGCAGCGTACAGGGGTTGGACACTGAAGCTTTCTTT
>TRBV25-1|once|TRBD1|TRBJ1-5|14
CASSLGTGDQPQHF
TGTGCCAGCAGTCTAGGGACAGGGGATCAGCCCCAGCATTTT
>TRBV19|.|.|TRBJ2-3|15
CASRPLSAIADTQYF
TGTGCCAGTAGGCCGTTGAGCGCGATTGCAGATACGCAGTATTTT
>TRBV6-5|.|.|TRBJ1-6|13
CASSPRKNSPLHF
TGTGCCAGCAGTCCGCGTAAGAATTCACCCCTCCACTTT
>TRBV20-1|.|.|TRBJ2-4|14
CSASTTSNENIQYF
TGCAGTGCTAGTACCACTAGCAATGAAAACATTCAGTACTTC
>TRBV6-5|.|TRBD2|TRBJ2-3|16
CASSSQVAGGIDTQYF
TGTGCCAGCAGTTCTCAAGTAGCGGGAGGAATAGATACGCAGTATTTT
>TRBV7-2|.|.|TRBJ1-2|14
CASSYDINDYGYTF
TGTGCCAGCAGCTACGACATTAATGACTATGGCTACACCTTC
>TRBV9|.|.|TRBJ2-3|14
CASSTRPNTDTQYF
TGTGCCAGCAGCACTAGACCCAACACAGATACGCAGTATTTT
>TRBV6-6|.|.|TRBJ1-1|13
CASRMGVGTEAFF
TGTGCCAGCCGGATGGGAGTGGGCACTGAAGCTTTCTTT
>TRBV6-2/TRBV6-3|.|.|TRBJ2-5|15
CASSFTRQDQETQYF
TGTGCCAGCAGTTTCACACGACAGGACCAAGAGACCCAGTACTTC
>TRBV11-3|.|TRBD1|TRBJ2-1|15
CASSKDRGAYNEQFF
TGTGCCAGCAGCAAGGACAGGGGCGCCTACAATGAGCAGTTCTTC
>TRBV29-1|.|.|TRBJ2-7|13
CSVESVSRNEQYF
TGCAGCGTTGAATCGGTTTCAAGAAACGAGCAGTACTTC
>TRBV6-1|few|TRBD2|TRBJ2-7|16
CASSEASGGGSYEQYF
TGTGCCAGCAGTGAAGCCTCGGGAGGGGGCTCCTACGAGCAGTACTTC
>TRBV9|.|.|TRBJ2-7|15
CASSPTGSLGSEQYF
TGTGCCAGCAGCCCCACGGGGAGTTTGGGGTCCGAGCAGTACTTC
>TRBV19|few|.|TRBJ1-5|14
CASSGEQGNQPQHF
TGTGCCAGTAGTGGGGAGCAAGGCAATCAGCCCCAGCATTTT
>TRBV2|.|.|TRBJ1-5|14
CASKEAILNQPQHF
TGTGCCAGCAAAGAGGCTATACTCAATCAGCCCCAGCATTTT
>TRBV6-5|.|.|TRBJ2-6|14
CASSPNPGANVLTF
TGTGCCAGCAGTCCTAACCCTGGGGCCAACGTCCTGACTTTC
>TRBV29-1|.|TRBD1|TRBJ1-2|14
CSGGTGGANYGYTF
TGCAGCGGCGGGACAGGGGGCGCGAACTATGGCTACACCTTC
>TRBV11-3|.|TRBD1|TRBJ1-5|18
CASSPHAGTAHSNQPQHF
TGTGCCAGCAGCCCACACGCCGGGACAGCACATAGCAATCAGCCCCAGCATTTT
>TRBV27|few|TRBD2|TRBJ2-7|17
CASSLFATSGRKSEQYF
TGTGCCAGCAGTTTATTTGCGACTAGCGGGAGGAAGTCCGAGCAGTACTTC
>TRBV10-3|.|.|TRBJ2-1|14
CAISESGPATEQFF
TGTGCCATCAGTGAGTCGGGGCCGGCCACTGAGCAGTTCTTC
>TRBV4-1|few|TRBD2|TRBJ2-3|15
CASSLLGLAADTQYF
TGCGCCAGCAGCCTCCTGGGACTAGCGGCAGATACGCAGTATTTT
>TRBV28|.|TRBD1|TRBJ2-4|18
CASPPTGARLVSKNIQYF
TGTGCCAGCCCGCCGACAGGGGCGCGGTTGGTTTCCAAAAACATTCAGTACTTC
>TRBV18|.|.|TRBJ2-7|15
CASSPGAGVSYEQYF
TGTGCCAGCTCACCTGGGGCAGGGGTCTCCTACGAGCAGTACTTC
>TRBV4-3|.|TRBD1|TRBJ2-1|14
CASSQDIGAGGLFF
TGCGCCAGCAGCCAAGATATCGGGGCAGGGGGCCTGTTCTTC
>TRBV7-9|.|.|TRBJ2-5|14
CASSLISIPETQYF
TGTGCCAGCAGCTTAATTAGTATTCCGGAGACCCAGTACTTC
>TRBV7-8|few|TRBD1|TRBJ1-1|15
CASSLANRGLPEAFF
TGTGCCAGCAGCTTAGCTAACAGGGGGCTTCCTGAAGCTTTCTTT
>TRBV11-2|.|TRBD2|TRBJ2-1|16
CASSLGSAGVGNEQFF
TGTGCCAGCAGCTTAGGGTCAGCGGGAGTAGGTAATGAGCAGTTCTTC
>TRBV18|.|.|TRBJ2-7|13
CASSPESPHEQYF
TGTGCCAGCTCACCAGAGTCTCCCCACGAGCAGTACTTC